The present TCR beta chain was sequenced within a study of long-term antiretroviral therapy in people with HIV. In regard to this clone: Its cognate antigen is unknown.

Treatment locations for all participants with HIV were in the United States. With 2 bases removed from V and 1 base from J, the gap between germline ends came to 14 bases. The CDR3 sequence is 16 residues long. Germline CDR1 reads SNHLY; CDR2 reads FYNNEI. The assay, immunoSEQ v3.0, was run at survey level. Sequencing used immunoSEQ multiplex PCR; TCRdb keeps in-frame clones, though not all of them. This table holds roughly 28,000 clones, around 96% found once. Notes on the study in general: Comparison with controls showed narrower CDR3 length ranges in HIV repertoires. Blood was collected between the mid-2000s and the late 2010s, possibly under older ART regimens. ART-treated samples gained diversity yet remained below transplant donor controls.

The V and J genes are TRBV2 and TRBJ1-1; D is ambiguous. Sequencing used unsorted PBMCs, obtained roughly 6.2 years after starting antiretroviral therapy. This TCR was sampled from a man between 25 and 39 years old with HIV. The CDR3 DNA reads TGTGCCAGCAGTGAAAAGCTTCAGGTTACGAACACTGAAGCTTTCTTT. As protein: CASSEKLQVTNTEAFF. Looking up the rest from reference TRBV2 and TRBJ1-1 gives the full variable domain: EPEVTQTPSHQVTQMGQEVILRCVPISNHLYFYWYRQILGQKVEFLVSFYNNEISEKSEIFDDQFSVERPDGSNFTLKIRSTKLEDSAMYFCASSEKLQVTNTEAFFGQGTRLTVV.